Listed here are 3 T cell receptor beta chains from one sample, sequenced in a study of technical replicates of blood from a handful of donors (dated by TCRdb to the late 2010s). Libraries were made using the immunoSEQ multiplex PCR assay. TCRdb re-hosts the immuneACCESS table, in-frame sequences only. Its copies lack some clones; in the studies checked, an unresolved V gene accounts for under half of them, and the cause for the rest is not known. The sample profile shows about 97,000 clones; 90% to 97% of them were found once. The ten largest clonotypes hold about 0.39% of the sample. Sequenced material: T cells isolated from PBMCs. These TCRs come from a human donor in good health.

V gene TRBV9 combines with J gene TRBJ2-5; maybe TRBD1 (6 bases). The CDR3 is made up of 14 amino acids. The germline V gene encodes CDR1 SGDLS and CDR2 YYNGEE. Trimming took 2 bases from V and 5 from J, leaving 13 bases between them. This chain's CDR3 is CASSVSGTGETQYF. The CDR3 region has the DNA TGTGCCAGCAGCGTTAGTGGCACAGGGGAGACCCAGTACTTC.

V gene TRBV7-9 combines with J gene TRBJ2-1, with a tentative D call TRBD1 (6 bases). The V end was cut by 1 base, the J end by 6 bases, with 16 bases between. The CDR3 extends over 16 amino acids. Germline-derived CDR1 and CDR2 are SEHNR and FQNEAQ (reference sequence). The DNA for the CDR3 is TGTGCCAGCAGCTTAGACACAGGGCTAGTGTCCAATGAGCAGTTCTTC. This translates into CASSLDTGLVSNEQFF.

This chain uses TRBV6-4 with TRBJ2-1; 7 nucleotides agree with TRBD2. In germline, CDR1 is MRHNA, CDR2 SNTAGT. The length of the CDR3 is 16 residues. Trimming cost V 0 bases and J 7 bases; bases outside gene matches: 9. Here the CDR3 DNA reads TGTGCCAGCAGTGACTCGAGAGCCTCCGGGAGGAATGAGCAGTTCTTC. Amino acids: CASSDSRASGRNEQFF.